This T cell receptor beta chain was identified in a study of T cell responses to AZD1222 COVID-19 vaccine. Study-level results: Clonal diversity was possibly underestimated, and white British individuals and females predominated among donors.

This CDR3 comprises 14 residues. Germline CDR1 reads KGHDR; CDR2 reads SFDVKD. As for this clone: As yet, its antigen is unknown. One junction end does not reproduce the germline sequence, and a read error may be involved.

The table came from immunoSEQ multiplex PCR; TCRdb's copy has only in-frame clones and leaves some out. Of approximately 190,000 clones listed, roughly 93% are singletons. Here the sequenced sample was peripheral blood, taken on day 0 of AZD1222 vaccination. This receptor was taken from an adult in good health. V gene TRBV24-1 combines with J gene TRBJ2-3; D is possibly TRBD1 or TRBD2 (5 bases each). In DNA form, the CDR3 reads TGTGCCACAAGTGGGGGAACTAGCACAGATACGCAGTATTTT. Encoded protein: CATSGGTSTDTQYF.